The table lists the clone carrying this T cell receptor (beta chain) with a few counts. What it binds is unknown. This specimen belongs to a study of CD8 T cells in ankylosing spondylitis. General study findings and limits: Clones linked with disease were CD8+ and fairly uncommon in the peripheral blood.

This CDR3 is 15 amino acids long. The germline gives CDR1 DFQATT, CDR2 SNEGSKA (reference sequence). For TCR beta, libraries came from quantitative 5'-RACE with molecular barcodes. TCRdb re-called the 5' RACE reads with MiXCR, one entry per CDR3 protein. The sample contains 300,000 to 350,000 distinct CDR3 sequences, 20% of which appear only once. The chain has TRBV20-1 and TRBJ2-5; 12 nucleotides agree with TRBD2. This TCR derives from a female donor with ankylosing spondylitis or in good health (not recorded which). The sample was blood, either unsorted or a sorted T cell fraction (not recorded which). The CDR3 region is CSGEKTSGSVETQYF. The DNA for the CDR3 is TGCAGCGGGGAGAAGACTAGCGGGAGCGTGGAGACCCAGTACTTC.